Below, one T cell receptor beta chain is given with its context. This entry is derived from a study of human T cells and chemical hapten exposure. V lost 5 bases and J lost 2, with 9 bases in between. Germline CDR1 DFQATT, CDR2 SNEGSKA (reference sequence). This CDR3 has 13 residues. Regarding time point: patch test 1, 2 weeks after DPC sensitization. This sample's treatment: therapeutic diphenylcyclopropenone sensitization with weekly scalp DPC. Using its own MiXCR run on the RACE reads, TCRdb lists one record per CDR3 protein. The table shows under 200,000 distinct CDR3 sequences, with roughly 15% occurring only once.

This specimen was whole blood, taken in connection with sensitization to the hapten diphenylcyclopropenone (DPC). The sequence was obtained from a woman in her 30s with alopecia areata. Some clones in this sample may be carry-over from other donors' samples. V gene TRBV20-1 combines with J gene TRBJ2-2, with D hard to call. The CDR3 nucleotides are TGCAGTGCTTCATTAATAAACACCGGGGAGCTGTTTTTT. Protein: CSASLINTGELFF.